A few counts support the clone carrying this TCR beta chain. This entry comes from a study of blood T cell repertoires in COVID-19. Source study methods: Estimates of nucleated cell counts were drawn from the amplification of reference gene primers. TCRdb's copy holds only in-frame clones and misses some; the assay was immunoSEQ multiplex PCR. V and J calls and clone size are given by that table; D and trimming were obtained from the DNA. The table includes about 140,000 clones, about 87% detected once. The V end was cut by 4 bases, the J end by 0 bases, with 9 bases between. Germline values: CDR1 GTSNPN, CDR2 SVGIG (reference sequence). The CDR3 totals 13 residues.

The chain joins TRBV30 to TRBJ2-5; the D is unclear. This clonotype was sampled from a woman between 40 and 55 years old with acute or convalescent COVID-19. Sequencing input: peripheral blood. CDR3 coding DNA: TGTGCCTGGAATCTATGGTACCAAGAGACCCAGTACTTC. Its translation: CAWNLWYQETQYF.